These 15 T cell receptor beta chains share one sample of origin, sequenced in a study of OX40 agonist ivuxolimab in advanced cancers. Assay: immunoSEQ multiplex PCR; the TCRdb copy retains only in-frame clones and omits some. The data show roughly 52,000 clones, 77% seen once. This sample comprised CD4+ or CD8+ T cells sorted from blood, obtained in a trial of the OX40 agonist ivuxolimab. The receptors originated from an adult with an advanced solid tumor such as melanoma, head and neck, liver or kidney cancer.

This chain links TRBV7-2 with TRBJ1-1, with 8 positions matching TRBD1. The V gene's germline CDR1 is SGHTA and CDR2 FQGNSA. This CDR3 is 14 amino acids long. V lost 5 bases to trimming and J lost 5 bases; unmatched junction nucleotides: 7. CDR3 sequence reads: CASSPQGAGTEAFF. Written as DNA, the CDR3 is TGTGCCAGCAGCCCCCAGGGGGCCGGGACTGAAGCTTTCTTT.

The chain uses TRBV5-4 and TRBJ1-3, with a weak D call TRBD1 (6 bases). Trimming left V 4 bases short and J 2 bases short, with 13 bases between. The CDR3 covers 15 residues. Germline lookup yields CDR1 SGHNT and CDR2 YYREEE (reference sequence). This CDR3 is CASSPTGTPGNTIYF. The CDR3 nucleotides read TGTGCCAGCAGCCCGACCGGGACACCTGGAAACACCATATATTTT.

The chain employs TRBV5-1 and TRBJ2-5; 8 positions match TRBD2. Unmatched junction bases numbered 5, after V lost 0 bases and J lost 1 base. Germline V CDR1 and CDR2: SGHRS, YFSETQ. The CDR3 loop spans 16 amino acids. The CDR3 region has the DNA TGCGCCAGCAGCTTGGGTGGGCGGGGGGTCCAAGAGACCCAGTACTTC. Encoded protein: CASSLGGRGVQETQYF.

The J gene is TRBJ2-7, the V gene TRBV6-5, with D possibly being TRBD1 or TRBD2 (5 bases each). Germline V gives CDR1 MNHEY, CDR2 SVGAGI. V dropped 2 bases and J dropped 8 bases, with 10 bases sitting between them. CDR3 size: 12 residues. CDR3 region: CASSYGSGQQYF. The CDR3, as DNA: TGTGCCAGCAGTTACGGCTCGGGGCAGCAGTACTTC.

The chain recombines TRBV4-1 with TRBJ2-1; D might be TRBD2 (5 bases). This CDR3 has 14 residues. Germline V lookup: CDR1 MGHRA, CDR2 YSYEKL. The ends were cut back, 1 base at V and 13 bases at J, with 17 bases in the middle. CDR3 bases: TGCGCCAGCAGCCAAGTTCCCCTCGGGGTTCGCCAGTTCTTC. Its protein product is CASSQVPLGVRQFF.

The rearrangement joins TRBV11-2 to TRBJ2-1; the match to TRBD2 covers 14 bases. The germline V gene encodes CDR1 SGHAT and CDR2 FQNNGV. This CDR3 comprises 15 residues. V gave up 3 bases and J gave up 7 bases; unmatched junction bases: 2. In nucleotides, the CDR3 is TGTGCCAGCAGCTTTAGACTAGCGGGAGGGAATGAGCAGTTCTTC. Its translation is CASSFRLAGGNEQFF.

J is TRBJ2-5 and V is TRBV7-7; tentative D call: TRBD2 (7 bases). CDR3 length: 14 amino acids. Germline V lookup: CDR1 SSHAT, CDR2 FNYEAQ (reference sequence). V lost 4 bases, J lost 4 bases, and 13 bases lay in between. The CDR3 loop reads CASSSTGRGETQYF. CDR3 bases: TGTGCCAGCAGCTCCACAGGGAGGGGAGAGACCCAGTACTTC.

The gene calls are TRBV19 and TRBJ1-5; 11 nucleotides align to TRBD1. Germline loops: CDR1 LNHDA, CDR2 SQIVND (reference sequence). J gave up 4 bases and V 6 bases, and 8 bases lay outside the gene matches. The CDR3 contains 16 residues. CDR3 DNA: TGTGCCAGTAGGGGATTGGGACAGGGGGAAAATCAGCCCCAGCATTTT. It is translated as CASRGLGQGENQPQHF.

This chain links TRBV5-6 with TRBJ2-4; 8 nucleotides align to TRBD1. Trimming removed 6 bases from V and 5 bases from J; junction bases left unmatched: 7. The CDR3 loop spans 14 amino acids. From germline, CDR1 is SGHDT and CDR2 YYEEEE. This CDR3 reads CASKIRGQENIQYF. The CDR3 coding sequence is TGTGCCAGCAAGATCAGGGGGCAGGAAAACATTCAGTACTTC.

The chain combines TRBV5-1 with TRBJ2-7; D is unresolved. This CDR3 is built from 14 residues. The V end was cut by 3 bases, the J end by 0 bases, with 10 bases between. Germline V CDR1 and CDR2: SGHRS, YFSETQ. The CDR3 sequence is CASSSGPSSYEQYF. For the CDR3, the DNA is TGCGCCAGCAGCTCAGGACCGAGCTCCTACGAGCAGTACTTC. Variable domain in full (rest from reference TRBV5-1 and TRBJ2-7): KAGVTQTPRYLIKTRGQQVTLSCSPISGHRSVSWYQQTPGQGLQFLFEYFSETQRNKGNFPGRFSGRQFSNSRSEMNVSTLELGDSALYLCASSSGPSSYEQYFGPGTRLTVT.

V is TRBV9 and J is TRBJ2-1, with 8 bases matching TRBD2. From germline, CDR1 is SGDLS and CDR2 YYNGEE. After removal of 6 bases from V and 7 bases from J, the junction contained 12 bases not matched to a gene. This CDR3 region has 15 residues. The CDR3 DNA reads TGTGCCAGCAACCGTCAGGGTAGCGGGATAAATGAGCAGTTCTTC. This sequence encodes CASNRQGSGINEQFF.

The J gene is TRBJ1-2, the V gene TRBV4-2, with 10 positions matching TRBD1. From germline, CDR1 is LGHNA and CDR2 YNFKEQ. Germline trimming cut 4 bases from V and 4 bases from J; bases unmatched to any gene: 6. The CDR3 is made up of 15 amino acids. As DNA, the CDR3 is TGTGCCAGCAGCCCCTCGACAGGGGGCGTCTATGGCTACACCTTC. Amino acids: CASSPSTGGVYGYTF.

The chain links TRBV7-8 to TRBJ2-1, with TRBD2 identical over 7 bases. Germline V gene sequence: CDR1 SGHVS, CDR2 FQNEAQ. The CDR3 extends over 14 amino acids. V dropped 1 base and J dropped 7; count of bases not matched to a gene: 4. The CDR3 DNA reads TGTGCCAGCAGCTTAGGGGACTATATAAATGAGCAGTTCTTC. It yields the protein CASSLGDYINEQFF. Supplemented by reference TRBV7-8 and TRBJ2-1, the full variable domain reads GAGVSQSPRYKVAKRGQDVALRCDPISGHVSLFWYQQALGQGPEFLTYFQNEAQLDKSGLPSDRFFAERPEGSVSTLKIQRTQQEDSAVYLCASSLGDYINEQFFGPGTRLTVL.

The chain has TRBV28 and TRBJ1-5; 7 bases map to TRBD1. Germline V gives CDR1 MDHEN, CDR2 SYDVKM. The CDR3 is 14 residues long. Trimming removed 7 bases from V and 6 bases from J; junction bases left unmatched: 9. CDR3 DNA sequence: TGTGCCAGCACCGTGACAGGGATAAGTCAGCCCCAGCATTTT. Translating gives CASTVTGISQPQHF.

This clone has only a few counts. The chain has TRBV11-3 and TRBJ2-5; 12 nucleotides match TRBD1. Losses at the gene ends were 4 bases for V and 5 bases for J; bases not matched to a gene: 5. The germline CDR1 and CDR2 sequences are SGHNT and YENEEA. The CDR3 contains 15 residues. In nucleotides, the CDR3 is TGTGCCAGCAGCTCGGGACAGGGGGCGACGGAGACCCAGTACTTC. This encodes CASSSGQGATETQYF.